This T cell receptor beta chain was sequenced during a study of OX40 agonist ivuxolimab in advanced cancers. Regarding the study in general: Ivuxolimab, which targeted the costimulatory receptor OX40 (CD134), was an agonistic, fully human IgG2 monoclonal antibody. Peripheral TCRbeta sequencing aimed to test whether ivuxolimab altered TCR sequence diversity and caused clonal T-cell expansion. The paper reports the monotherapy dose-escalation portion (N of about 54 patients) of the phase I ivuxolimab trial. Intravenous ivuxolimab was administered to patients every 2 weeks at six dose levels: 0.01, 0.1, 0.3, 1.5, 3 and 10 mg/kg. In the dose-escalation cohort, 75% to 85% of patients were male, and the mean age was 60 years with a range of about 20 to 90. Prior anti-PD-1, anti-PD-L1 or anti-CTLA-4 therapy was permitted, and 30% to 50% of dose-escalation patients had received checkpoint inhibitors. Partial responses occurred in three dose-escalation patients: two with cutaneous melanoma and one with hepatocellular carcinoma. Of the roughly 52 dose-escalation patients, hepatocellular carcinoma was present in around 20, melanoma in approximately 15, renal cell carcinoma in 9 and head and neck cancer in 9. On the study overall, not on this receptor specifically: Antigen specificity was not determined for the clonally expanded peripheral T cells. After ivuxolimab, expanded clones were on average more numerous among CD8+ T cells than among CD4+ T cells. In the 0.1-3.0 mg/kg groups, partial responders were among the patients with the lowest normalized peripheral clonal expansion, particularly in CD8+ T cells. Low levels of normalized T-cell clonal expansion were also shown by some nonresponding patients. Clonal expansion of both CD4+ and CD8+ blood T cells was observed from baseline to week 6 at doses 0.1 to 3.0 mg/kg.

To sequence the TCRbeta CDR3 region, genomic DNA was isolated from the sorted cells. The immunoSEQ Assay was used for sequencing of TCRbeta CDR3 regions. TCRdb took this table from immuneACCESS and kept in-frame rearrangements with V and J called. Such tables lack part of the clones; where checked against another copy, unresolved V genes explain under half of the gap, and the rest is unexplained. This sample comprises about 46,000 clones, roughly nine tenths of them detected only once. The ten largest clones take up roughly 4.9% of the sample. A remark on this clone: Its target antigen remains unknown. No qualities accompany the bases; no much larger clone lies one base away.

Via the germline V gene, CDR1 is SGHTA and CDR2 FQGTGA. Germline trimming: 3 bases from V, 5 bases from J; junction bases outside gene matches: 4. The CDR3 starts with the cysteine, ends with the phenylalanine, and has 15 residues. Only CDR3 DNA remains: 45 bases, in frame from the first base. The trial excluded patients who had a history of autoimmune disease or were on systemic immunosuppression. In every dose cohort, peripheral blood was drawn for TCR sequencing at baseline, cycle 4 day 1, and cycle 7 day 1. The samples were drawn from a first-in-human, open-label, multicenter phase I dose-escalation trial of ivuxolimab. The trial enrolled adults with locally advanced or metastatic head and neck squamous cell, hepatocellular, melanoma or renal cell carcinoma. Before TCR sequencing, CD4+ T cells and CD8+ T cells from peripheral blood were sorted into separate populations.

The receptor was isolated from an adult with an advanced solid tumor such as melanoma, head and neck, liver or kidney cancer. This sample comprised CD4+ or CD8+ T cells sorted from blood, obtained in a trial of the OX40 agonist ivuxolimab. The rearrangement combines TRBV7-3 with TRBJ2-2; the central 9 bases match TRBD2. The sequenced DNA: TGTGCCAGCAGCTTTAGCGGGAGTGGGACCGGGGAGCTGTTTTTT. This yields the protein CASSFSGSGTGELFF. The full variable domain, completed from the reference TRBV7-3 and TRBJ2-2 proteins outside the CDR3, reads GAGVSQTPSNKVTEKGKYVELRCDPISGHTALYWYRQSLGQGPEFLIYFQGTGAADDSGLPNDRFFAVRPEGSVSTLKIQRTERGDSAVYLCASSFSGSGTGELFFGEGSRLTVL.